Presented here are 16 T cell receptor beta chains from one specimen sequenced in a study of CD8 T cells in Susac syndrome. Reverse transcription used about 0.45 to 1 ug RNA and random hexamers. Via MiXCR, TCRdb re-called the immunoSEQ multiplex PCR reads, giving one row per CDR3 protein. The profile shows about 200,000 distinct CDR3 sequences, 95% of them singletons. Material: CD4+ T cells from PBMCs. These receptors originate from a human donor with multiple sclerosis.

The rearrangement uses TRBV5-1 and TRBJ1-6; D is perhaps TRBD1 (6 bases). Germline CDR1 SGHRS, CDR2 YFSETQ. Trimming took off 4 bases at V and 5 bases at J, with 16 bases between the two ends. The length of the CDR3 is 16 residues. The DNA of the CDR3 is TGCGCCAGCAGCAACCGCCGGGACAACCATAATTCACCCCTCCACTTT. This sequence encodes CASSNRRDNHNSPLHF.

The V gene is TRBV3-1, the J gene TRBJ1-2; D remains ambiguous. Germline lookup yields CDR1 LGHDT and CDR2 YNNKEL (reference sequence). The CDR3 contains 12 residues. V lost 4 bases to trimming and J lost 7 bases, with 10 bases between them. CDR3 sequence: CASSLSGLGYTF. In nucleotides, the CDR3 is TGTGCCAGCAGCCTATCCGGGCTTGGCTACACCTTC.

V and J are TRBV27 and TRBJ2-7; the D gene is possibly TRBD1 (5 bases). Germline CDR1 MNHEY, CDR2 SMNVEV (reference sequence). The CDR3 extends over 13 amino acids. V dropped 6 bases and J dropped 3 bases, with 12 bases sitting between them. This chain's CDR3 is CASSRTTDYEQYV. The CDR3 region has the DNA TGTGCCAGCAGCCGGACGACAGACTACGAGCAGTACGTC.

This rearrangement joins TRBV29-1 to TRBJ2-1; D gene ambiguous. Germline CDR1 reads SQVTM; CDR2 reads ANQGSEA. V was trimmed by 7 bases and J by 8 bases, leaving 24 bases between them. This CDR3 region has 15 residues. This CDR3 reads CSAARGSDNVDEQFF. The CDR3 DNA follows: TGCAGCGCTGCCCGAGGTTCCGATAACGTCGATGAGCAGTTCTTC.

This clonotype was recorded a few times. This rearrangement joins TRBV30 to TRBJ2-1; 11 positions agree with TRBD2. Germline CDR1 and CDR2: GTSNPN and SVGIG (reference sequence). V shed 4 bases, J shed 3 bases, and the junction held 2 bases outside the gene matches. The CDR3 is made up of 14 amino acids. This CDR3 is CAWISGGDYNEQFF. The CDR3 nucleotides read TGTGCCTGGATTAGCGGGGGGGACTACAATGAGCAGTTCTTC.

This clonotype was counted once. The J gene is TRBJ2-5, the V gene TRBV19; D ambiguous. Trimming removed 4 bases from V and 1 base from J, with 7 bases in between. The CDR3 contains 13 residues. Germline V gene sequence: CDR1 LNHDA, CDR2 SQIVND (reference sequence). The CDR3 here is CASSSEAQETQYF. In nucleotides, the CDR3 is TGTGCCAGTAGTAGCGAGGCCCAAGAGACCCAGTACTTC.

The chain joins TRBV3-1 to TRBJ2-1; 8 bases are a match to TRBD2. CDR3 size: 14 residues. CDR1 LGHDT and CDR2 YNNKEL come from the germline V gene (reference sequence). V lost 5 bases and J lost 6; bases outside the gene matches: 6. CDR3 region: CASSFRGGPNEQFF. The CDR3 coding sequence is TGTGCCAGCAGCTTCCGGGGGGGTCCCAATGAGCAGTTCTTC.

In DNA, the CDR3 is TGTGCCAGCTCACCGGGACTAGGGGGGAGCGATGAGCAGTTCTTC. Translation gives CASSPGLGGSDEQFF. V gene TRBV18 combines with J gene TRBJ2-1, with 8 bases fitting TRBD2. Losses at the gene ends were 3 bases for V and 8 bases for J; bases not matched to a gene: 9. The CDR3 is 15 amino acids. The germline V gene encodes CDR1 KGHSH and CDR2 LQKENI.

This chain joins TRBV20-1 and TRBJ2-1, with 8 bases fitting TRBD2. The length of the CDR3 is 14 residues. V lost 3 bases to trimming and J lost 7 bases; unmatched junction nucleotides: 8. The germline V gene encodes CDR1 DFQATT and CDR2 SNEGSKA (reference sequence). The DNA for the CDR3 is TGCAGTGCTAGCGGGGGGGCCTTCGAAAATGAGCAGTTCTTC. This encodes CSASGGAFENEQFF.

The gene calls are TRBV5-1 and TRBJ2-3; D gene ambiguous. The CDR3 has 16 amino acids. The germline gives CDR1 SGHRS, CDR2 YFSETQ. The V end was cut by 0 bases, the J end by 6 bases, with 17 bases between. Here the CDR3 DNA reads TGCGCCAGCAGCTTGGCCGCTTCTACCCTTGAGGATACGCAGTATTTT. Translated, it gives CASSLAASTLEDTQYF. The full variable domain, rest sourced from reference TRBV5-1 and TRBJ2-3, is KAGVTQTPRYLIKTRGQQVTLSCSPISGHRSVSWYQQTPGQGLQFLFEYFSETQRNKGNFPGRFSGRQFSNSRSEMNVSTLELGDSALYLCASSLAASTLEDTQYFGPGTRLTVL.

This chain connects TRBV23-1 to TRBJ1-1, with D maybe TRBD1 (6 bases). TRBV23-1 is an ORF, and what it does is uncertain. There are 16 residues in the CDR3. V was clipped by 0 bases and J by 6 bases, with 17 bases between them. CDR3 nucleotides: TGCGCCAGCAGTCAATCGTCCGGGGGGCAAAACGCTGAAGCTTTCTTT. Its translation is CASSQSSGGQNAEAFF.

The gene calls are TRBV27 and TRBJ2-7; 7 nucleotides align to TRBD1. This CDR3 is 14 amino acids long. The germline V gene encodes CDR1 MNHEY and CDR2 SMNVEV (reference sequence). Unmatched junction bases numbered 6, after V lost 3 bases and J lost 4 bases. The chain's CDR3 is CASSFTRGNYEQYF. DNA for the CDR3: TGTGCCAGCAGTTTCACCAGGGGGAATTACGAGCAGTACTTC.

The chain recombines TRBV23-1 with TRBJ2-4; 7 bases agree with TRBD1. TRBV23-1 is reported as an ORF; its role is uncertain. There are 16 residues in the CDR3. The trim removed 4 bases at V and 0 bases at J, leaving 6 bases unmatched. CDR3 protein: CASSLSRDRAKNIQYF. The CDR3 DNA reads as TGCGCCAGCAGTCTCAGCCGGGACAGAGCCAAAAACATTCAGTACTTC.

V is TRBV29-1 and J is TRBJ1-1; a weak D match, TRBD1 (5 bases). CDR1 is SQVTM, CDR2 ANQGSEA, per germline. The V gene lost 6 bases and the J gene lost 1 base, with 15 bases spanning the gap. The CDR3 covers 14 residues. The CDR3 sequence: CSVATGPTNTEAFF. CDR3 bases: TGCAGCGTGGCTACGGGACCGACGAACACTGAAGCTTTCTTT.

V usage is TRBV15 and J usage is TRBJ2-2; D gene unclear. CDR1 is LNHNV, CDR2 YYDKDF, per germline (reference sequence). CDR3 length: 17 amino acids. Trimming stripped 1 base from V and 0 bases from J, with 12 bases between. The CDR3 DNA sequence: TGTGCCACCAGCAGAGCCCTGCCTATGGCGAACACCGGGGAGCTGTTTTTT. Amino acid sequence: CATSRALPMANTGELFF.

The chain combines TRBV30 with TRBJ1-1; D call uncertain. Germline CDR1 is GTSNPN and CDR2 is SVGIG (reference sequence). The length of the CDR3 is 12 residues. Trimming took off 2 bases at V and 6 bases at J, with 10 bases between the two ends. CDR3 in amino acids: CAWSPEGAEAFF. CDR3 nucleotides: TGTGCCTGGAGTCCCGAGGGCGCTGAAGCTTTCTTT. Full variable domain (rest looked up from reference TRBV30 and TRBJ1-1): SQTIHQWPATLVQPVGSPLSLECTVEGTSNPNLYWYRQAAGRGLQLLFYSVGIGQISSEVPQNLSASRPQDRQFILSSKKLLLSDSGFYLCAWSPEGAEAFFGQGTRLTVV.